Listed here are 10 T cell receptor beta chains from one sample, sequenced in a study of a mutant IDH1 vaccine in newly diagnosed glioma. Time point here: week 23, last vaccination. Topical imiquimod accompanied each vaccine dose, which consisted of 300 ug of mutant IDH1 20-mer peptide. These TCRs are of unknown antigen specificity. TCRdb's copy holds only in-frame clones and misses some; the assay was immunoSEQ multiplex PCR. The profile shows about 82,000 clones, roughly 85% of them singletons. Specimen: PBMCs, collected from a glioma patient whose treatment included an IDH1 peptide vaccine. The receptors originated from a man aged 30 to 45 with glioma. Some clones in this sample may be carry-over from other donors' samples.

This sequence joins TRBV7-9 and TRBJ2-5; 8 nucleotides match TRBD1. V lost 6 bases to trimming and J lost 6 bases; unmatched junction nucleotides: 12. The CDR3 consists of 15 residues. CDR1 is SEHNR, CDR2 FQNEAQ, per germline (reference sequence). The chain's CDR3 is CASSSDRGFGKTQYF. The DNA for the CDR3 is TGTGCCAGCAGTTCAGACAGGGGATTCGGAAAGACCCAGTACTTC.

This chain connects TRBV28 to TRBJ1-2; 12 positions match TRBD1. Germline values: CDR1 MDHEN, CDR2 SYDVKM. This CDR3 has 14 residues. With V trimmed by 6 bases and J by 6 bases, 5 bases remained unmatched. CDR3 nucleotides: TGTGCCAGCAGGGGGGGACAGGGGGCTGATGGCTACACCTTC. Translated, it gives CASRGGQGADGYTF.

This clone came up a few times. The chain has TRBV9 and TRBJ1-1; the D gene is possibly TRBD1 (6 bases). The CDR3 totals 14 residues. V dropped 6 bases and J dropped 2 bases, with 14 bases sitting between them. Germline V CDR1 and CDR2: SGDLS, YYNGEE. The CDR3 is CASTPRGRNTEAFF. The CDR3 DNA is TGTGCCAGCACCCCCCGGGGGCGTAACACTGAAGCTTTCTTT.

The V gene is TRBV4-1, the J gene TRBJ1-2, with D hard to call. Between the trimmed V and J ends, which lost 1 base and 5 bases, there was a span of 14 bases. This CDR3 region has 15 residues. CDR1 is MGHRA and CDR2 is YSYEKL in the germline V gene. The DNA for the CDR3 is TGCGCCAGCAGCCAAGGGGGTGATGGAGGGTATGGCTACACCTTC. Translated: CASSQGGDGGYGYTF.

In regard to this clone: An end of the junction differs from the germline gene, which may be a read error. The chain is built from TRBV11-2 and TRBJ1-3, with D perhaps matching TRBD1 (5 bases). Germline CDR1 is SGHAT and CDR2 is FQNNGV. The CDR3 covers 15 residues. The CDR3 spells CASSLDRPSGNTIYF. DNA of the CDR3: TGTGCCAGCAGCCTAGACAGACCCTCTGGAAACACCATATATTTT.

The rearrangement joins TRBV4-1 to TRBJ1-5; maybe TRBD1 (5 bases). Germline values: CDR1 MGHRA, CDR2 YSYEKL. V was shortened by 5 bases and J by 4 bases, with 15 bases between the two germline ends. The CDR3 has 15 amino acids. CDR3 nucleotides: TGCGCCAGCAGCGTCGAAGGGACTTCTAATCAGCCCCAGCATTTT. This translates into CASSVEGTSNQPQHF.

V and J are TRBV6-4 and TRBJ2-2; tentative D call: TRBD1 (6 bases). Per germline, CDR1 MRHNA and CDR2 SNTAGT. The ends were cut back, 6 bases at V and 1 base at J, with 6 bases in the middle. The length of the CDR3 is 13 residues. CDR3 region: CASRTGNTGELFF. In DNA, the CDR3 is TGTGCCAGCAGGACAGGGAACACCGGGGAGCTGTTTTTT.

This rearrangement joins TRBV29-1 to TRBJ1-2; no firm D call. V shed 2 bases and J shed 8 bases, with 6 bases lying between them. Germline assignment: CDR1 SQVTM and CDR2 ANQGSEA. The CDR3 runs 10 residues. This CDR3 reads CSVERQGYTF. The CDR3, as DNA: TGCAGCGTTGAAAGGCAGGGCTACACCTTC.

The chain carries TRBV9 and TRBJ1-4, with D uncertain. Per germline, CDR1 SGDLS and CDR2 YYNGEE. This CDR3 comprises 15 residues. V was pared by 0 bases and J by 7 bases, with 13 bases between. CDR3 sequence (DNA): TGTGCCAGCAGCGTAGCTCTAAAGCCGGGTGAAAAACTGTTTTTT. Translated: CASSVALKPGEKLFF. The variable domain in full, completed from reference TRBV9 and TRBJ1-4, reads DSGVTQTPKHLITATGQRVTLRCSPRSGDLSVYWYQQSLDQGLQFLIQYYNGEERAKGNILERFSAQQFPDLHSELNLSSLELGDSALYFCASSVALKPGEKLFFGSGTQLSVL.

The J gene is TRBJ2-3, the V gene TRBV18, with unresolved D. Trimming cost V 3 bases and J 4 bases, with 2 bases left between them. The CDR3 totals 11 residues. The germline V gene has CDR1 KGHSH and CDR2 LQKENI. As DNA, the CDR3 is TGTGCCAGCTCACCTTCAGATACGCAGTATTTT. Amino acids: CASSPSDTQYF.